The 9 T cell receptor beta chains presented below share a single source sample, sequenced in a study of cytotoxic CD8 clonotypes in ibrutinib-treated CLL. The assay was immunoSEQ multiplex PCR, and TCRdb's table has in-frame clones only and misses some. The sample has about 92,000 clones; 75% to 80% are singletons. The sequencing here drew on PBMCs, taken after 24 months of ibrutinib treatment. The receptors here all came from a human donor with chronic lymphocytic leukemia.

The rearrangement joins TRBV7-9 to TRBJ1-4; D is possibly TRBD1 (5 bases). Trimming removed 3 bases at V and 0 bases at J, with 11 bases between. Looked up from germline, CDR1 is SEHNR and CDR2 is FQNEAQ (reference sequence). CDR3 length: 16 amino acids. The CDR3 spells CASSLIQGATNEKLFF. The CDR3 DNA sequence: TGTGCCAGCAGCTTGATCCAGGGAGCAACTAATGAAAAACTGTTTTTT.

This clone was counted once. The chain recombines TRBV11-3 with TRBJ2-1, with D uncertain. This CDR3 comprises 11 residues. Per germline, CDR1 SGHNT and CDR2 YENEEA. V was trimmed by 5 bases and J by 7 bases, leaving 6 bases between them. In DNA form, the CDR3 reads TGTGCCAGCAGCCGAGATAATGAGCAGTTCTTC. It yields the protein CASSRDNEQFF.

On this clone itself: The sample contains more than one DNA sequence encoding this CDR3. This chain uses TRBV18 with TRBJ1-5; D might be TRBD1 (6 bases). V was trimmed by 1 base and J by 1 base, leaving 11 bases between them. The CDR3 totals 16 residues. In germline, CDR1 is KGHSH, CDR2 LQKENI. In nucleotides, the CDR3 is TGTGCCAGCTCACCACAAGGAGGGGGGAGCAATCAGCCCCAGCATTTT. It specifies CASSPQGGGSNQPQHF.

This clone has only a few counts. V usage is TRBV21-1 and J usage is TRBJ2-1; TRBD2 is the table's D call and was not checked against the DNA. TRBV21-1 is flagged as a pseudogene. This CDR3 comprises 17 residues. The CDR3 loop reads CASSKRRIGRRYNEQFF. In DNA form, the CDR3 reads TGTGCCAGCAGCAAACGAAGGATAGGGAGGAGATACAATGAGCAGTTCTTC.

This clone was counted a few times. V gene TRBV9 combines with J gene TRBJ2-5; 8 bases line up with TRBD2. Germline CDR1 reads SGDLS; CDR2 reads YYNGEE. Germline trimming cut 1 base from V and 5 bases from J; bases unmatched to any gene: 7. There are 15 residues in the CDR3. CDR3 sequence (DNA): TGTGCCAGCAGCGTATCAGCGGGAGAGTACGAGACCCAGTACTTC. Its protein product is CASSVSAGEYETQYF.

As DNA, the CDR3 is TGCGCCAGCAGTGAGTCGGGCCCAGGGGGGGGCGAGCAGTACTTC. Translated, it gives CASSESGPGGGEQYF. The chain uses TRBV10-1 and TRBJ2-7; D might be TRBD1 or TRBD2, each matching 7 bases. Germline V lookup: CDR1 WNHNN, CDR2 SYGVQD (reference sequence). The V gene lost 0 bases and the J gene lost 6 bases, with 15 bases spanning the gap. This CDR3 is 15 amino acids long.

This chain connects TRBV28 to TRBJ2-7; TRBD2 agrees at 9 bases. The junction had 4 bases not matched to a gene; V was cut back by 6 bases and J by 1 base. The CDR3 extends over 14 amino acids. Germline V gene lookup returns CDR1 MDHEN and CDR2 SYDVKM. In DNA, the CDR3 is TGTGCCAGCAGAAGTCTAGCGGGATCCTACGAGCAGTACTTC. Translated: CASRSLAGSYEQYF.

This clone was detected only once. The genes are TRBV11-3 and TRBJ2-2, with D perhaps TRBD2 (5 bases). Germline V lookup: CDR1 SGHNT, CDR2 YENEEA. V lost 3 bases and J lost 7, with 9 bases in between. The CDR3 runs to 13 residues. The DNA of the CDR3 is TGTGCCAGCAGCTTCGGACTGCACGGGGAGCTGTTTTTT. Its translation is CASSFGLHGELFF.

The J gene is TRBJ1-6, the V gene TRBV28; TRBD1 aligns across 10 bases. V gave up 6 bases and J gave up 8 bases; unmatched junction bases: 4. Germline V gene data show CDR1 as MDHEN and CDR2 as SYDVKM. The CDR3 runs 14 residues. This CDR3 is CASRSTGGYSPLHF. The CDR3 DNA reads as TGTGCCAGCAGGTCGACAGGGGGCTATTCACCCCTCCACTTT.